This TCR beta chain derives from a study of T cell responses to AZD1222 COVID-19 vaccine. This clone was found a few times. The antigen is undetermined. Repertoires were generated with immunoSEQ multiplex PCR, while TCRdb's copy carries only in-frame clones and drops some. The table shows fewer than 200,000 clones, with approximately 90% occurring only once. V trimming: 4 bases; J trimming: 4 bases; junction bases outside the gene matches: 7. Germline V gene lookup returns CDR1 SGHRS and CDR2 YFSETQ. This CDR3 contains 14 residues. Findings and caveats of the study: Among spike-specific TCRs, nearly half reportedly target unmutated variant regions. Recipients of AZD1222 seropositive at baseline numbered only six or seven.

This clonotype originated in an adult who received the MenACWY meningococcal vaccine as a control. The chain uses TRBV5-1 and TRBJ2-7, with 8 positions matching TRBD1. The sample consisted of peripheral blood, taken 28 days after the second dose of the MenACWY control vaccine. The CDR3: CASSSRTGTYEQYF. Written as DNA, the CDR3 is TGCGCCAGCAGCAGCCGGACAGGGACGTACGAGCAGTACTTC.